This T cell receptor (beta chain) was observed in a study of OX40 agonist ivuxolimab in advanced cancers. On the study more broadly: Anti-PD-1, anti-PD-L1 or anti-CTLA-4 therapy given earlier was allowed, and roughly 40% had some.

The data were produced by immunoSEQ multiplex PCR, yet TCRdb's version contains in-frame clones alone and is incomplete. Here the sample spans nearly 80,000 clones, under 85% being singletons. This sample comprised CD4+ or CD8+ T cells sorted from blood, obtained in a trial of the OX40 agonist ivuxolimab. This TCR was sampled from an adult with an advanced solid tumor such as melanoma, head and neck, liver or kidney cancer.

CDR3 sequence reads: CASSPGRWAWGNTIYF. CDR3 in DNA: TGTGCCAGCTCCCCAGGGCGCTGGGCGTGGGGAAACACCATATATTTT. The chain links TRBV18 to TRBJ1-3, with D possibly being TRBD1 (5 bases). The CDR3 spans 16 residues. Germline values: CDR1 KGHSH, CDR2 LQKENI. V shed 6 bases and J shed 4 bases, with 19 bases lying between them. Filled out from reference TRBV18 and TRBJ1-3, the complete variable domain reads NAGVMQNPRHLVRRRGQEARLRCSPMKGHSHVYWYRQLPEEGLKFMVYLQKENIIDESGMPKERFSAEFPKEGPSILRIQQVVRGDSAAYFCASSPGRWAWGNTIYFGEGSWLTVV.